One and the same sample provided the 29 T cell receptor beta chains below, sequenced in a study of blood T cells in healthy people across ages. A sample-barcoded 5' primer and a J-beta primer mix were used in a second PCR of roughly 6 to 11 cycles. TCRdb reprocessed the 5' RACE reads with MiXCR, giving one entry per CDR3 protein. There are around 750,000 distinct CDR3 sequences in the sample; 40% to 65% occur only once, and about 38% lies in the top ten. The sequenced material came from blood. Receptors were obtained from a man aged 80 or over in good health.

This clonotype was seen more than once but under ten times. V and J are TRBV2 and TRBJ2-5, with unresolved D. The CDR3 sequence is 15 residues long. The germline CDR1 and CDR2 sequences are SNHLY and FYNNEI. V lost 4 bases, J lost 5 bases, and 17 bases lay in between. The CDR3 DNA follows: TGTGCCAGCAGTGCCGGCTCGTCGAGCGTGGAGACCCAGTACTTC. Its translation: CASSAGSSSVETQYF.

In this sample, this clonotype turned up once. V gene TRBV4-1 combines with J gene TRBJ2-7; TRBD2 agrees at 12 bases. The CDR3 length is 17 residues. Germline CDR1 MGHRA, CDR2 YSYEKL. Losses at the gene ends were 4 bases for V and 10 bases for J; bases not matched to a gene: 17. DNA of the CDR3: TGCGCCAGCAGCCCGACAGCTAGCGGGAGGGGCAAAAACGTTCAGTACTTC. Translated: CASSPTASGRGKNVQYF.

The chain joins TRBV25-1 to TRBJ1-6; D may be TRBD1 (6 bases). The CDR3 runs to 16 residues. The V gene lost 3 bases and the J gene lost 7 bases, with 16 bases spanning the gap. Germline V gives CDR1 MGHDK, CDR2 SYGVNS. The CDR3 DNA follows: TGTGCCAGCAGTGACCTGCCCCCAGGGGAGAATTCACCCCTCCACTTT. It specifies CASSDLPPGENSPLHF.

This CDR3 is CAIVENTEAFF. The CDR3 DNA reads TGTGCCATCGTAGAGAACACTGAAGCTTTCTTT. V is TRBV10-3 and J is TRBJ1-1; D not certain. V was clipped by 8 bases and J by 1 base, with 5 bases between them. This CDR3 contains 11 residues. Germline V gene sequence: CDR1 ENHRY, CDR2 SYGVKD.

The chain carries TRBV30 and TRBJ2-1; 7 nucleotides line up with TRBD1. Trimming at V came to 0 bases and at J to 10 bases, leaving 9 bases not matched to a gene. Germline lookup yields CDR1 GTSNPN and CDR2 SVGIG (reference sequence). The CDR3 loop spans 14 amino acids. The DNA for the CDR3 is TGTGCCTGGAGTGTAGGGGGCCTCTCCGGAGAGCAGTTCTTC. It is translated as CAWSVGGLSGEQFF.

In DNA, the CDR3 is TGCGCCAGCAGCGGTGATATCGAGCAGTACTTC. Its translation is CASSGDIEQYF. The V and J genes are TRBV5-1 and TRBJ2-7; D ambiguous. The CDR3 totals 11 residues. Germline V gives CDR1 SGHRS, CDR2 YFSETQ. Trimming took 4 bases from V and 6 from J, leaving 8 bases between them.

A remark on this clonotype: A much bigger clone sits one base away, suggesting this may be a read error. This chain joins TRBV28 and TRBJ2-7; 7 bases fit TRBD2. The CDR3 sequence is 15 residues long. J gave up 7 bases and V 7 bases, and 16 bases lay outside the gene matches. Looked up from germline, CDR1 is MDHEN and CDR2 is SYDVKM. CDR3 nucleotide sequence: TGTGCCAGCACCGAGGTAGCGGGCGCATACAATGAGCAGTACTTC. Protein: CASTEVAGAYNEQYF.

The rearrangement links TRBV6-6 to TRBJ2-4, with D tentatively TRBD2 (5 bases). The V gene's germline CDR1 is MNHNY and CDR2 SVGAGI (reference sequence). Trimming shortened V by 7 bases and J by 13 bases, and 17 bases separated the two germline ends. The CDR3 sequence is 12 residues long. As DNA, the CDR3 is TGTGCCAGCACCGACTATGACTTTGAGCAGTACTTC. This gives the protein CASTDYDFEQYF.

The chain joins TRBV12-3 or TRBV12-4 to TRBJ2-3, with D possibly being TRBD1 (5 bases). The CDR3 is 14 residues long. V lost 7 bases, J lost 14 bases, and 25 bases lay in between. The CDR3 DNA reads TGTGCCAGCACTCAGGGATCCCAGCGCAGATACGCGTATTTT. Translated: CASTQGSQRRYAYF.

The chain joins TRBV28 to TRBJ2-3; maybe TRBD1 (6 bases). CDR3 length equals 17 residues. Germline assignment: CDR1 MDHEN and CDR2 SYDVKM. V dropped 2 bases and J dropped 1 base, with 16 bases sitting between them. CDR3 sequence reads: CASSLPRGGRGTDTQYF. The CDR3, as DNA: TGTGCCAGCAGTTTACCCAGGGGCGGGCGGGGCACAGATACGCAGTATTTT.

The chain has TRBV12-3 or TRBV12-4 and TRBJ1-6, with D unresolved. V was shortened by 3 bases and J by 10 bases, with 13 bases between the two germline ends. The CDR3 contains 14 residues. CDR3 sequence: CASSFGVPGSPLHF. CDR3 DNA: TGTGCCAGCAGTTTCGGGGTGCCGGGCTCACCCCTCCACTTT.

In this sample, this clonotype turned up a few times. The chain combines TRBV4-2 with TRBJ2-7; TRBD1 matches 7 bases. CDR1 and CDR2 (germline): LGHNA, YNFKEQ. The CDR3 covers 14 residues. V was clipped by 1 base and J by 3 bases; unmatched bases: 3. The CDR3 loop reads CASSQGGTDYEQYF. CDR3 DNA: TGTGCCAGCAGCCAAGGAGGGACAGACTACGAGCAGTACTTC.

The rearrangement uses TRBV3-1 and TRBJ1-1, with D possibly matching TRBD1 (6 bases). The ends were cut back, 3 bases at V and 3 bases at J, with 11 bases in the middle. This CDR3 has 14 amino acids. Germline loops: CDR1 LGHDT, CDR2 YNNKEL (reference sequence). The CDR3 here is CASSHGGPHTEAFF. The DNA of the CDR3 is TGTGCCAGCAGCCATGGGGGGCCTCACACTGAAGCTTTCTTT.

This clonotype appeared a few times. CDR3 loop: CAISQQGGVETQYF. The CDR3 region has the DNA TGTGCCATCAGCCAGCAGGGTGGAGTAGAGACCCAGTACTTC. The chain carries TRBV10-3 and TRBJ2-5; D might be TRBD1 (5 bases). V was pared by 6 bases and J by 4 bases, with 15 bases between. CDR3 length equals 14 residues. Germline V gene sequence: CDR1 ENHRY, CDR2 SYGVKD.

This chain uses TRBV7-8 with TRBJ1-4; weak D call: TRBD1 (6 bases). Germline CDR1 and CDR2: SGHVS and FQNEAQ. V was pared by 2 bases and J by 7 bases, with 14 bases between. This CDR3 region has 15 residues. The CDR3 sequence: CASSLRQGRGEKLFF. The CDR3 DNA reads TGTGCCAGCAGCTTACGCCAGGGGCGGGGTGAAAAACTGTTTTTT.

J is TRBJ2-5 and V is TRBV27, with D unresolved. Gene TRBJ2-7 matches the end of the DNA better, so the J call may be wrong. Germline assignment: CDR1 MNHEY and CDR2 SMNVEV (reference sequence). There are 13 residues in the CDR3. CDR3 region: CASSLVGSGEQYF. The CDR3 nucleotides are TGTGCCAGCAGTTTGGTGGGGTCCGGCGAGCAGTACTTC.

The table lists this clonotype with a count of one. A read error may account for a junction end that differs from germline. The chain has TRBV20-1 and TRBJ2-5; D might be TRBD1 or TRBD2, each matching 5 bases. This CDR3 region has 14 residues. CDR1 is DFQATT and CDR2 is SNEGSKA in the germline V gene (reference sequence). CDR3 sequence: CSARTSGGTYEQNF. The CDR3 DNA sequence: TGCAGTGCTAGAACCAGCGGTGGGACCTACGAACAGAACTTC.

The rearrangement joins TRBV29-1 to TRBJ2-7; 9 bases align to TRBD2. The V gene's germline CDR1 is SQVTM and CDR2 ANQGSEA. The ends lost 4 bases at V and 6 bases at J; junction bases unmatched: 4. CDR3 length: 12 amino acids. CDR3 sequence (DNA): TGCAGCGTTGGACTAGCGGACGCCGAGCAGTACTTC. It specifies CSVGLADAEQYF.

This sequence joins TRBV7-8 and TRBJ2-1; 8 bases align to TRBD2. This CDR3 comprises 17 residues. Germline assignment: CDR1 SGHVS and CDR2 FQNEAQ. The ends lost 2 bases at V and 5 bases at J; junction bases unmatched: 11. The CDR3 sequence is CASSLSTGTRSHNEQFF. CDR3 DNA: TGTGCCAGCAGCTTATCCACCGGGACTAGGTCACACAATGAGCAGTTCTTC.

This chain uses TRBV5-1 with TRBJ2-7, with D perhaps matching TRBD1 (5 bases). Germline values: CDR1 SGHRS, CDR2 YFSETQ. V lost 7 bases to trimming and J lost 0 bases, with 20 bases between them. CDR3 length equals 16 residues. The CDR3 DNA follows: TGCGCCAGCCGGGCTCTATTGCAGGGCCCCTCCTACGAGCAGTACTTC. It encodes CASRALLQGPSYEQYF.

This clonotype is a singleton in its sample. The rearrangement joins TRBV5-1 to TRBJ2-4, with TRBD2 matching over 8 bases. The DNA matches TRBJ2-7 better at its end, which makes the J call doubtful. The CDR3 covers 15 residues. CDR1 and CDR2 (germline): SGHRS, YFSETQ. CDR3 sequence reads: CASSLEVAGLYEQYF. In nucleotides, the CDR3 is TGCGCCAGCAGCTTGGAGGTAGCGGGGCTCTACGAGCAGTACTTC.

This clonotype has more than one count but fewer than ten. This chain joins TRBV28 and TRBJ2-7; D perhaps matches TRBD2 (6 bases). Germline values: CDR1 MDHEN, CDR2 SYDVKM. The V end was cut by 8 bases, the J end by 3 bases, with 14 bases between. This CDR3 contains 13 residues. Here the CDR3 DNA reads TGTGCCAGCCGGACCGGGGGAATCTACGAGCAGTACTTC. It codes for CASRTGGIYEQYF.

The rearrangement links TRBV12-3 or TRBV12-4 to TRBJ2-1; the D call may be TRBD1 or TRBD2 (6 bases each). The CDR3 is 18 amino acids. V gave up 6 bases and J gave up 0 bases, with 21 bases separating them. The DNA for the CDR3 is TGTGCCAGCAGCGCGACTCCTGGGGGGCAGAGCTCCTACAATGAGCAGTTCTTC. It codes for CASSATPGGQSSYNEQFF.

This clonotype was observed a few times. The gene calls are TRBV20-1 and TRBJ2-3, with D perhaps assigned TRBD1 or TRBD2 (5 bases each). V lost 5 bases and J lost 2, with 11 bases in between. CDR1 is DFQATT, CDR2 SNEGSKA, per germline (reference sequence). This CDR3 region has 13 residues. The CDR3 nucleotides are TGCAGTGCTGGGGGAAAAGACACAGATACGCAGTATTTT. Translating gives CSAGGKDTDTQYF.

CDR3 DNA sequence: TGCGCCAGCAGCCGGGACAGGGGGCGCACTGAAGCTTTCTTT. Protein product: CASSRDRGRTEAFF. This chain uses TRBV5-1 with TRBJ1-1; 12 positions agree with TRBD1. The junction had 2 bases not matched to a gene; V was cut back by 4 bases and J by 4 bases. Germline V gives CDR1 SGHRS, CDR2 YFSETQ. The CDR3 loop spans 14 amino acids.

The gene calls are TRBV28 and TRBJ2-7, with D unclear. The J call may be incorrect, as the DNA end agrees better with TRBJ2-5. This CDR3 is built from 14 residues. Germline CDR1 MDHEN, CDR2 SYDVKM. CDR3: CASSPGSALKTQYF. For the CDR3, the DNA is TGTGCCAGCAGTCCCGGGTCGGCCTTGAAGACCCAGTACTTC.

The chain recombines TRBV29-1 with TRBJ2-5; tentatively, D is TRBD1 (6 bases). Between the trimmed V and J ends, which lost 7 bases and 4 bases, there was a span of 16 bases. CDR3 length: 13 residues. Germline-derived CDR1 and CDR2 are SQVTM and ANQGSEA. CDR3 nucleotide sequence: TGCAGCGGGGTACAGGGTTTAGGAGAGACCCAGTACTTC. Translation gives CSGVQGLGETQYF.

This clonotype was counted a few times. The V gene is TRBV6-1, the J gene TRBJ2-1; 11 bases are a match to TRBD2. The CDR3 contains 15 residues. Losses at the gene ends were 1 base for V and 14 bases for J; bases not matched to a gene: 10. Germline loops: CDR1 MNHNS, CDR2 SASEGT. The CDR3 spells CASSEGSSGRALKFF. The CDR3 DNA is TGTGCCAGCAGTGAAGGCAGTAGCGGGAGGGCCCTAAAGTTCTTC.

This clonotype occurred a few times. The chain carries TRBV18 and TRBJ1-2, with TRBD1 as a possible D gene (6 bases). Germline values: CDR1 KGHSH, CDR2 LQKENI. The CDR3 is 15 amino acids. Trimming took 2 bases from V and 3 from J, leaving 13 bases between them. The CDR3 DNA follows: TGTGCCAGCTCACCAGTGGACAGTAGTCACTATGGCTACACCTTC. This encodes CASSPVDSSHYGYTF.